This TCR beta chain was identified in a study of CD8 T cells in Susac syndrome. For the study at large: Sequenced Susac syndrome patients included roughly six with active disease and eight who were in remission.

TCR beta sequencing was performed on blood CD8+ and CD4+ T cells. TEMRA cells were enriched by FACS, and CD4+ and CD8+ T cells were negatively isolated. This clonotype was seen just once. The CDR3 covers 17 residues. With V trimmed by 5 bases and J by 4 bases, 12 bases remained unmatched. Germline-derived CDR1 and CDR2 are SGHAT and FQNNGV. RNA, at roughly 0.5 to 1 ug, was reverse transcribed with random hexamers. The authors amplified TCR beta CDR3 across 54 Vbeta and 13 Jbeta using immunoSEQ multiplex PCR. TCRdb re-analysed the immunoSEQ multiplex PCR reads in MiXCR, keeping a single row per CDR3 protein. The sample has roughly 200,000 distinct CDR3 sequences; 85% to 95% are singletons.

This chain joins TRBV11-2 and TRBJ2-1; 9 nucleotides line up with TRBD2. The TCR comes from a human donor with Susac syndrome. Sequenced input: CD4+ T cells from PBMCs. The CDR3 coding sequence is TGTGCCAGCAGCGCGCGCCTCTGGACTAGCGAGTACAATGAGCAGTTCTTC. Protein sequence: CASSARLWTSEYNEQFF.